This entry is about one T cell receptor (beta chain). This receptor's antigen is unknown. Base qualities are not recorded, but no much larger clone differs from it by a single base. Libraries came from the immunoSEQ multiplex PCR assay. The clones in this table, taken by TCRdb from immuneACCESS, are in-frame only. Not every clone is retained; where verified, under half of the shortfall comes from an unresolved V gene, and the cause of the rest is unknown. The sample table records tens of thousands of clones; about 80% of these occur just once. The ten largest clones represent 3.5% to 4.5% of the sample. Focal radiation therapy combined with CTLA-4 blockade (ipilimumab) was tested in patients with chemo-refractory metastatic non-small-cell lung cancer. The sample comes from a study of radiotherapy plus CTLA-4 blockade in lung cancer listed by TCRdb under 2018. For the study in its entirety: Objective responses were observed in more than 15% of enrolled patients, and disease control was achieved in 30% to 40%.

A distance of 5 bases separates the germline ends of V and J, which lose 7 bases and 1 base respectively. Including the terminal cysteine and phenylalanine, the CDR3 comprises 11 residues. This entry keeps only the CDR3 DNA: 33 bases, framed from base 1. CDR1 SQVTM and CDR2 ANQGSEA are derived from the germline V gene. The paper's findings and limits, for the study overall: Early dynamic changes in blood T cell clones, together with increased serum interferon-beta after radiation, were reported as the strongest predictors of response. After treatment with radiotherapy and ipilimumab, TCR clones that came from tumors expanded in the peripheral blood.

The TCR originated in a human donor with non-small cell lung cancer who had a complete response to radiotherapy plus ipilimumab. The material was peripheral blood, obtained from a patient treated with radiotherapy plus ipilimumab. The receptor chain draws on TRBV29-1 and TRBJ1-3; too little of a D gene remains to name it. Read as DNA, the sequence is TGCAGCGCTAATTCTGGAAACACCATATATTTT. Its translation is CSANSGNTIYF.